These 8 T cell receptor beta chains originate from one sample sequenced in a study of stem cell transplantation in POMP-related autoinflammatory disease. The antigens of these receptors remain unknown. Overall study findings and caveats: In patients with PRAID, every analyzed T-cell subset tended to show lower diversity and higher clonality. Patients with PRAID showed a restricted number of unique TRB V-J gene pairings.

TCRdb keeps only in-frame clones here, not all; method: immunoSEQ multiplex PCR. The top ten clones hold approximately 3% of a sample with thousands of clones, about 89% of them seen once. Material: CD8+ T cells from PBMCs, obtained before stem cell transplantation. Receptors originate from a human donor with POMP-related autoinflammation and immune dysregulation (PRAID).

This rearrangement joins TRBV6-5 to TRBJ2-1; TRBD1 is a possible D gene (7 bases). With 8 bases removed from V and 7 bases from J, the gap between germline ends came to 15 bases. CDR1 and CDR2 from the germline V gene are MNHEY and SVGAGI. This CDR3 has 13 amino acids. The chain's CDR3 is CASHKQGRNEQFF. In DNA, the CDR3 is TGTGCCAGCCACAAACAGGGGAGGAATGAGCAGTTCTTC.

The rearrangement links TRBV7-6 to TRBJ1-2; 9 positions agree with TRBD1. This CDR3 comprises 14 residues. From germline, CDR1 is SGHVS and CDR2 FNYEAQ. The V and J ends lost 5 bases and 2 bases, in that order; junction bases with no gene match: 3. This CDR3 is CASSTGTGNYGYTF. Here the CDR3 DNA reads TGTGCCAGCAGCACCGGGACAGGGAACTATGGCTACACCTTC.

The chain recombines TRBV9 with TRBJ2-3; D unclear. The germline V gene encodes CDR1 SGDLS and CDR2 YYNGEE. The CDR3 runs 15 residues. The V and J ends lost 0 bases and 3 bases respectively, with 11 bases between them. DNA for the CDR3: TGTGCCAGCAGCGTAGGGGCGAGAAGGACAGATACGCAGTATTTT. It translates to CASSVGARRTDTQYF.

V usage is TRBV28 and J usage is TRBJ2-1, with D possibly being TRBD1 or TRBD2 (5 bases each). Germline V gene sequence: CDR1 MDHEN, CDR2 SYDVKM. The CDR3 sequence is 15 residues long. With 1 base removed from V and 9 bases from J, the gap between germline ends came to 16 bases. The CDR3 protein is CASSLYVQGDGEQFF. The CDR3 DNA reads TGTGCCAGCAGTTTATACGTTCAGGGAGACGGTGAGCAGTTCTTC. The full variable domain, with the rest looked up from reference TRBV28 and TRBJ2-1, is DVKVTQSSRYLVKRTGEKVFLECVQDMDHENMFWYRQDPGLGLRLIYFSYDVKMKEKGDIPEGYSVSREKKERFSLILESASTNQTSMYLCASSLYVQGDGEQFFGPGTRLTVL.

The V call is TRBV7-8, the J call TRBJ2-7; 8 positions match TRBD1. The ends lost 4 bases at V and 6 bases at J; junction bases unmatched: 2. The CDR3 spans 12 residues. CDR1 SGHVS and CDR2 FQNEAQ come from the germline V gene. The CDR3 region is CASSSQGVEQYF. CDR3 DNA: TGTGCCAGCAGCTCACAGGGGGTCGAGCAGTACTTC. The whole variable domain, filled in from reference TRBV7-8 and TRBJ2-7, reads GAGVSQSPRYKVAKRGQDVALRCDPISGHVSLFWYQQALGQGPEFLTYFQNEAQLDKSGLPSDRFFAERPEGSVSTLKIQRTQQEDSAVYLCASSSQGVEQYFGPGTRLTVT.

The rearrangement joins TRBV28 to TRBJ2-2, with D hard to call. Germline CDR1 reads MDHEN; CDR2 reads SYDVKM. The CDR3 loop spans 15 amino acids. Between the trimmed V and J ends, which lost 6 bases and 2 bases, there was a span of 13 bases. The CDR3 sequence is CASSFPRGNTGELFF. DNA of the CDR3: TGTGCCAGCAGCTTCCCCAGAGGAAACACCGGGGAGCTGTTTTTT.

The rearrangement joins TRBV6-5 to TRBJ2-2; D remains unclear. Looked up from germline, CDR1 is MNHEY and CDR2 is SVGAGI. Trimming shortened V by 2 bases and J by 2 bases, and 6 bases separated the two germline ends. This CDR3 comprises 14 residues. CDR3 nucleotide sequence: TGTGCCAGCAGTTACGGCCCTAACACCGGGGAGCTGTTTTTT. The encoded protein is CASSYGPNTGELFF.

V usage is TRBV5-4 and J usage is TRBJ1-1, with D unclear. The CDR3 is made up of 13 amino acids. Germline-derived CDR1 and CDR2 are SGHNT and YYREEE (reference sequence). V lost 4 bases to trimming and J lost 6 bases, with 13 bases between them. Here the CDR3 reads CASSPWGGAEAFF. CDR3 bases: TGTGCCAGCAGCCCGTGGGGAGGCGCTGAAGCTTTCTTT.